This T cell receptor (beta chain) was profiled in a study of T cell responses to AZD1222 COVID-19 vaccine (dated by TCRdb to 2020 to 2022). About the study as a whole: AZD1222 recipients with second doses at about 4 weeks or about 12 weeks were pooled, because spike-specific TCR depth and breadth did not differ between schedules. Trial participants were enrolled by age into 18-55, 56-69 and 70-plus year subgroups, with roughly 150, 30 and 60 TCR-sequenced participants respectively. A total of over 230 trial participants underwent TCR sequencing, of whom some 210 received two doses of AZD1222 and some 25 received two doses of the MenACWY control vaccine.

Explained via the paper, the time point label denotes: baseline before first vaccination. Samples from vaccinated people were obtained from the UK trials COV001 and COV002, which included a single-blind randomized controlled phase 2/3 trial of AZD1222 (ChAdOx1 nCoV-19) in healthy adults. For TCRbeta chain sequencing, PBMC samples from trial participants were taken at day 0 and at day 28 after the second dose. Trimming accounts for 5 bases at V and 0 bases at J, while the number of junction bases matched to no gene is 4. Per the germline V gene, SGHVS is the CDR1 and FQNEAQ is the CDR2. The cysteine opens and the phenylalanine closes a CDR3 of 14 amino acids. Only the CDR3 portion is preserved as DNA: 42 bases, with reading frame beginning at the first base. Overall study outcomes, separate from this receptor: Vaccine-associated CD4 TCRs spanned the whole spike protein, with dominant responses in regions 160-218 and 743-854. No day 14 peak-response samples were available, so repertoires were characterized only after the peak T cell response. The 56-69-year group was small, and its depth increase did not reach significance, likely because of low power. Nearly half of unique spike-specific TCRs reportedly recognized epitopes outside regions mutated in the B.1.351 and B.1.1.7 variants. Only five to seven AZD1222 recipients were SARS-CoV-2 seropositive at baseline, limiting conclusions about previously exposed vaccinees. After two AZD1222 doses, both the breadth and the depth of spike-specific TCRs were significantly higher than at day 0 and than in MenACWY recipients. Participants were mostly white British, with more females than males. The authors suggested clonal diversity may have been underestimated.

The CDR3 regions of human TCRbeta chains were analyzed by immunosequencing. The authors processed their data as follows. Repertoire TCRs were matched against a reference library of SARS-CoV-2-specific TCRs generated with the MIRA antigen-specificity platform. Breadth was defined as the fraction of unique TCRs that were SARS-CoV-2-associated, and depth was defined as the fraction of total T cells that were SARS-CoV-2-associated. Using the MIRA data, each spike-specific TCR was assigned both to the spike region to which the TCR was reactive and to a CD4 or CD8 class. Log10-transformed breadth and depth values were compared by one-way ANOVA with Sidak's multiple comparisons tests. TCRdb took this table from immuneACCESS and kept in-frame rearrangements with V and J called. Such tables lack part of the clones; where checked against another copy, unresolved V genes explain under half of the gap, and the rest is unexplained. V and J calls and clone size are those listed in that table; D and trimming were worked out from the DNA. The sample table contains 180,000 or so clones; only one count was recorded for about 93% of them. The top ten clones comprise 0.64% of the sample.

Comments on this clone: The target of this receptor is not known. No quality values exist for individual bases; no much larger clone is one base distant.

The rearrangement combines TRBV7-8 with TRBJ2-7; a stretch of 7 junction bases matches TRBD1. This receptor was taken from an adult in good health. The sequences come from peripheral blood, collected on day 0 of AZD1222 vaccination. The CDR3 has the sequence CASSPQGDSYEQYF. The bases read TGTGCCAGCAGCCCCCAGGGGGACTCCTACGAGCAGTACTTC.